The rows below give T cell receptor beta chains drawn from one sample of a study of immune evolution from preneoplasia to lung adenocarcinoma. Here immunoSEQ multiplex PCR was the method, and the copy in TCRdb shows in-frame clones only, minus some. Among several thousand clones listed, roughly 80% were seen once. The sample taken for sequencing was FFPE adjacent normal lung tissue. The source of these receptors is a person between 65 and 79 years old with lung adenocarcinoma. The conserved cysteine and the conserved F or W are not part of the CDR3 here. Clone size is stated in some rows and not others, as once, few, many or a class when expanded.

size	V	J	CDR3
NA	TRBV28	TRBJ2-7	ASSLRGGPNEQY
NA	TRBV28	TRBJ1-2	ASRAPGRLSSYT
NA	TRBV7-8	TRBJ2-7	ASSRTPAYEQY
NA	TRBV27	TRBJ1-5	ASRVGGLGGQPQH
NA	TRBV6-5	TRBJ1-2	ASSSGRGTAVLGYT
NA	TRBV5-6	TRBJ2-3	ASSLRTGGPDTQY
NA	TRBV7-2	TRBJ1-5	ASSDQREQPQH
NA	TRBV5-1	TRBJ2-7	ASSLGQDNEQY
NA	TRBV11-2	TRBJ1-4	ASTGGLGEKLF
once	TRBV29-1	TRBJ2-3	SVRQGVMVTDTQY
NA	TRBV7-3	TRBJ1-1	ASSLTSGGKTEAF
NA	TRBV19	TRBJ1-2	ASSIRSGTAPNYGYT
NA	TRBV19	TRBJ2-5	ASSPFVGTGEETQY
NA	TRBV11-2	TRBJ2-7	ASRRPGANSYEQY
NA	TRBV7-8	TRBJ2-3	ASLLGENRDTQY
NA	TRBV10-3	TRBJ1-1	AITQGGTEAF
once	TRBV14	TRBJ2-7	ASSQSAAAGQY
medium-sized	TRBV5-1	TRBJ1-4	ASSLAGDEKLF
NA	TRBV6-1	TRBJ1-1	ASSEKSRETEAF
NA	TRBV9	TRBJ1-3	ASSLPGIWSGNTIY
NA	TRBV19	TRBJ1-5	ASSIDPHQPQH
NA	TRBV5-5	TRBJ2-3	ASSPRTSGGARADTQY
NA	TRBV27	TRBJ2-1	ASSLDRAYNEQF
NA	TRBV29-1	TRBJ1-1	SLGRGGDTEAF
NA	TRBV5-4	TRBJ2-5	ASSLKLAGGVETQY
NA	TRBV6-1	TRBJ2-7	ASSAGQPYEQY
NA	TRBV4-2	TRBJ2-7	ASRQGPGGAYEQY
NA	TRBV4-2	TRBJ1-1	ASSSTAGTVNTEAF
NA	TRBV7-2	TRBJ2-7	ASSLVLYEQY
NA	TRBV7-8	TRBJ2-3	ASSQGRTSTDTQY
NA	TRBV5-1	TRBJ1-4	ASSSGTGLEKLF
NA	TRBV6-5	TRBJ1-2	ASTLGSGSSYT
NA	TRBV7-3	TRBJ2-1	ASSPRGSSGYNEQF
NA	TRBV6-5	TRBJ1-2	ASRLDGNYGYT
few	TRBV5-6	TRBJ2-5	ASSSSTPPETQY
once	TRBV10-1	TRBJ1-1	ASSSGTGSEAF
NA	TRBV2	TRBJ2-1	ASRDRAREQF
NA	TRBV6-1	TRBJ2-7	ASSAGQGSYEQY
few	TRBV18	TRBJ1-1	ASSLGQGMNTEAF
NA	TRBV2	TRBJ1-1	ASSEDHRDRGSWAEAF
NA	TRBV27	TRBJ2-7	ASSLGASPHYEQY
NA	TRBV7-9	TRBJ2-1	ASSLVGMYNEQF
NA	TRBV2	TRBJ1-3	ASSERQGSGNTIY
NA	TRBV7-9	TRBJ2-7	ASSPPGLAHEQY
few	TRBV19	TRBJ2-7	ASSIGGTGGYEQY
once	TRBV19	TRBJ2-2	ASSGRQRGGAGELF
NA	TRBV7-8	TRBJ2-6	ASSPTPGANVLT
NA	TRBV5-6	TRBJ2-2	ASSPGQGVIVTGELF
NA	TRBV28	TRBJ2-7	ASSTGLRGYEQY
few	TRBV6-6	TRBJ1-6	ASSSGGGSPLH
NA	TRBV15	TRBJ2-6	ATSDNSGANVLT
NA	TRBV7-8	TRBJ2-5	ASSLPTGQGVTQY